This TCR beta chain originates from a study of blood T cell repertoires in COVID-19. Study-level information: The origin of the acute and convalescent COVID-19 samples was the United States, Italy and Spain. T cells, B-cell-depleted T cells, or PBMCs provided the cDNA or gDNA that served as material.

Participants came from roughly 23 US areas, aged about 18 to 89 years. In assigning cohorts, the study relied on participant-reported clinical history. In germline, CDR1 is LGHNA, CDR2 YNFKEQ. This CDR3 comprises 15 residues. V lost 1 base and J 5 bases, leaving 14 bases between the germline ends. Here immunoSEQ multiplex PCR was the method, and the copy in TCRdb shows in-frame clones only, minus some. The table includes about 200,000 clones, roughly 89% detected once. Material: PBMCs or T cells enriched from blood (not recorded which). The chain employs TRBV4-2 and TRBJ2-5, with D perhaps matching TRBD2 (6 bases). The sequence derives from a woman aged 40 to 49 with acute COVID-19. The CDR3 nucleotides read TGTGCCAGCAGCCAAGTGGCGGGGACGGGTGAGACCCAGTACTTC. It is translated as CASSQVAGTGETQYF.